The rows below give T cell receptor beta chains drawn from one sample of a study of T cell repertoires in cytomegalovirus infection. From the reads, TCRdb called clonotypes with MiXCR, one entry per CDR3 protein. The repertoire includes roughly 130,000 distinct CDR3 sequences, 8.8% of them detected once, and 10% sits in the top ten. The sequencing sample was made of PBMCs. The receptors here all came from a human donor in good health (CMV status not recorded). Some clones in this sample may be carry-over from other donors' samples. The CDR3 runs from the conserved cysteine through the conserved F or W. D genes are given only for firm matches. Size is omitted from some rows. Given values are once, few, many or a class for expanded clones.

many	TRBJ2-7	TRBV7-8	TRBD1	CASSPWDRSAYEQYF	TGTGCCAGCAGCCCCTGGGACAGGTCCGCCTACGAGCAGTACTTC
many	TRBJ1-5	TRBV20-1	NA	CSASGGLLGNQPQHF	TGCAGTGCTAGCGGGGGTCTCTTGGGCAATCAGCCCCAGCATTTT
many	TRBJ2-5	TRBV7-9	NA	CASSLPLGVGKETQYF	TGTGCCAGCAGCCTCCCGCTCGGAGTCGGGAAAGAGACCCAGTACTTC
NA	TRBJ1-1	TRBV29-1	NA	CSVEKGSETEAFF	TGCAGCGTTGAAAAGGGGTCCGAAACTGAAGCTTTCTTT
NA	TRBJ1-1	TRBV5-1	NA	CASSLSGGPTTEAFF	TGCGCCAGCAGCTTAAGCGGGGGACCCACGACTGAAGCTTTCTTT
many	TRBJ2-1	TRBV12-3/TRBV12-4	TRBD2	CASSLSGGLNNEQFF	TGTGCCAGCAGTTTAAGCGGGGGGCTTAACAATGAGCAGTTCTTC
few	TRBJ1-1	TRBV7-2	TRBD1	CASSLTQGGTEAFF	TGTGCCAGCAGCTTGACTCAGGGGGGCACTGAAGCTTTCTTT
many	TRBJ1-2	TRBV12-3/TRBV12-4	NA	CASSLSFVPGGYTF	TGTGCCAGCAGTTTGTCTTTTGTCCCGGGCGGCTACACCTTC
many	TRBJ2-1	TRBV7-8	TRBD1	CASSGTGGRINEQFF	TGTGCCAGCAGCGGTACAGGGGGCCGAATCAATGAGCAGTTCTTC
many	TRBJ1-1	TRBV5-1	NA	CASSFPGHPNTEAFF	TGCGCCAGCAGCTTCCCGGGACACCCGAACACTGAAGCTTTCTTT
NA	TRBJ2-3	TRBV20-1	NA	CSARRDRKSTDTQYF	TGCAGTGCCCGAAGAGACAGGAAAAGCACAGATACGCAGTATTTT
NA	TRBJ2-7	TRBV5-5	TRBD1	CASSRQGTGDYEQYF	TGTGCCAGCAGCAGACAAGGGACAGGGGATTACGAGCAGTACTTC
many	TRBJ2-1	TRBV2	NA	CASRRAETYNEQFF	TGTGCCAGCAGGAGGGCCGAGACCTACAATGAGCAGTTCTTC
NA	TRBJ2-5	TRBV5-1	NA	CASSFLGRGDTETQYF	TGCGCCAGCAGCTTCCTCGGCAGGGGAGATACAGAGACCCAGTACTTC
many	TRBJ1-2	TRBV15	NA	CATGLGGPNYGYTF	TGTGCCACCGGATTAGGGGGGCCGAACTATGGCTACACCTTC
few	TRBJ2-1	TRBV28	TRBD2	CATRGGADLREQFF	TGTGCCACCCGCGGGGGGGCGGATTTGCGTGAGCAGTTCTTC
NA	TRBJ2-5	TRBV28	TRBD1	CASSIPGTGIQETQYF	TGTGCCAGCAGTATCCCCGGGACAGGGATCCAAGAGACCCAGTACTTC
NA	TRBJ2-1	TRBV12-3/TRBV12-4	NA	CASSFLSSAIGNEQFF	TGTGCCAGCAGTTTCCTGTCTAGCGCTATAGGGAATGAGCAGTTCTTC
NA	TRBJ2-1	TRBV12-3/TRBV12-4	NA	CASSPLFTYNEQFF	TGTGCCAGCAGCCCCCTGTTCACCTACAATGAGCAGTTCTTC
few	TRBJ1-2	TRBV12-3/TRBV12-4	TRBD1	CATRDRDYYGYTF	TGTGCCACCCGAGACAGGGATTACTATGGCTACACCTTC
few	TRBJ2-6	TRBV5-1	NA	CASSLETGANVLTF	TGCGCCAGCAGCTTGGAAACTGGGGCCAACGTCCTGACTTTC
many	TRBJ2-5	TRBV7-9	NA	CASSFSSLGGETQYF	TGTGCCAGCAGCTTCTCCTCACTAGGGGGTGAGACCCAGTACTTC
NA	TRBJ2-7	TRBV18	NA	CASSSISGSNEQYF	TGTGCCAGCTCTTCGATAAGCGGGTCCAACGAGCAGTACTTC
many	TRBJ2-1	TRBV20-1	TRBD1	CSARDFQGAYEQFF	TGCAGTGCTAGAGATTTCCAGGGGGCTTATGAGCAGTTCTTC
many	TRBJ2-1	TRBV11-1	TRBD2	CASSLGTSGGPYNEQFF	TGTGCCAGCAGCCTCGGGACTAGCGGGGGCCCCTACAATGAGCAGTTCTTC
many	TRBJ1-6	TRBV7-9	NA	CASSLALAGARSPLHF	TGTGCCAGCAGCCTAGCGCTTGCGGGGGCTAGGTCACCCCTCCACTTT
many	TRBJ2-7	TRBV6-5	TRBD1	CASIQSGGGEQYF	TGTGCCAGCATCCAGTCAGGGGGCGGCGAGCAGTACTTC
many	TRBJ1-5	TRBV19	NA	CASSIEDGLGGPQHF	TGTGCCAGTAGTATAGAGGACGGCCTGGGTGGCCCCCAGCATTTT
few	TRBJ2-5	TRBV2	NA	CASRNTQETQYF	TGTGCCAGCCGGAACACCCAAGAGACCCAGTACTTC
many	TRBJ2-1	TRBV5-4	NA	CASSPQGDNEQFF	TGTGCCAGCAGCCCCCAGGGCGACAATGAGCAGTTCTTC